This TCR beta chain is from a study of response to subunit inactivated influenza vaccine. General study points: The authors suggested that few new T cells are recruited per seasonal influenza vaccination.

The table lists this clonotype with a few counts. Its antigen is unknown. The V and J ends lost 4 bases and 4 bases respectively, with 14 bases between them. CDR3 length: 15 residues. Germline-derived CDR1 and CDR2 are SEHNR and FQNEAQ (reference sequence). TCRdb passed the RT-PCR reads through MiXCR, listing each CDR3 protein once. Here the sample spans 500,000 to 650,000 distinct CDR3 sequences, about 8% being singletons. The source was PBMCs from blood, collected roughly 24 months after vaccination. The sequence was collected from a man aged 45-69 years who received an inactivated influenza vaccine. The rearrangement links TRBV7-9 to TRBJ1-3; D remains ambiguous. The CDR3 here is CASSSERGDGNTIYF. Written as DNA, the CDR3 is TGTGCCAGCAGCTCCGAACGTGGTGACGGAAACACCATATATTTT.